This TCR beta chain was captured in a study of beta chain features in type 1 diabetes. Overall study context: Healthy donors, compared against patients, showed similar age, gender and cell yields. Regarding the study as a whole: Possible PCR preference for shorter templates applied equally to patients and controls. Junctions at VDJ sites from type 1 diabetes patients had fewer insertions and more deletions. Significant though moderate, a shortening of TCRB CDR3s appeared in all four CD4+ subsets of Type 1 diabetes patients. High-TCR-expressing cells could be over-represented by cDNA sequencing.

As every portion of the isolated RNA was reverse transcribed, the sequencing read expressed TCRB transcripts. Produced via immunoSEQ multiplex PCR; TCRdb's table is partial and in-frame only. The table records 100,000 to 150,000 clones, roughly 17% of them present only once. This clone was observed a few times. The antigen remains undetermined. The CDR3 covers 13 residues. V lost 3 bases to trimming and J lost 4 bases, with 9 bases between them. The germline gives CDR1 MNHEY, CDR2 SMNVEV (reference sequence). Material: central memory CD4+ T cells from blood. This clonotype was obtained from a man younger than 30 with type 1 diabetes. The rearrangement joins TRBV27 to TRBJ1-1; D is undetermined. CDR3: CASSFVASTEAFF. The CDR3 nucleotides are TGTGCCAGCAGTTTTGTAGCCAGCACTGAAGCTTTCTTT.